The clone carrying this TCR beta chain was seen only once. A much larger clonotype is one base distant, so this may be a read error. This specimen belongs to a study of tumor and adjacent non-tumor tissue in lung cancer. The template was RNA from unsorted bulk tissue. Distant lung tissue was collected more than 3 cm away from the tumor edge. The library came from three nested PCR rounds adapted from ARM-PCR protocols. TCRdb called the multiplex PCR reads again in MiXCR, with one record for every CDR3 protein. The table shows approximately 120,000 distinct CDR3 sequences, with about 61% occurring only once. The sequenced material came from distant non-tumor lung tissue. The source is a man aged 55 to 69 with non-small cell lung cancer.

The CDR3 coding sequence is TGTGCCAGGAGCCGTAAGGAGGACGAGCAGTACTTC. It codes for CARSRKEDEQYF. The V call is TRBV7-9, the J call TRBJ2-7; a possible D gene is TRBD2 (5 bases). CDR3 length equals 12 residues. Germline lookup yields CDR1 SEHNR and CDR2 FQNEAQ (reference sequence). Between the trimmed V and J ends, which lost 9 bases and 5 bases, there was a span of 14 bases.